This passage covers 5 T cell receptor beta chains from one sample sequenced in a study of technical replicates of blood from several donors. Sequenced by immunoSEQ multiplex PCR; TCRdb stores in-frame clones only, minus some. Of just under 60,000 clones detected, 91% appear once; the ten largest clones hold under 5%. The sample consisted of PBMCs. All receptors derive from a human donor in good health. Some clones in this sample may be carry-over from other donors' samples.

The chain links TRBV5-1 to TRBJ2-2, with D perhaps matching TRBD1 (6 bases). The V gene's germline CDR1 is SGHRS and CDR2 YFSETQ. Between the trimmed V and J ends, which lost 4 bases and 0 bases, there was a span of 7 bases. The CDR3 is 14 residues long. The CDR3 sequence: CASSEGANTGELFF. The CDR3 nucleotides read TGCGCCAGCAGCGAGGGGGCGAACACCGGGGAGCTGTTTTTT.

The rearrangement joins TRBV7-9 to TRBJ2-7; the D is unclear. This CDR3 is 14 amino acids long. Germline V gene sequence: CDR1 SEHNR, CDR2 FQNEAQ (reference sequence). V was pared by 8 bases and J by 2 bases, with 16 bases between. The CDR3 loop reads CASQNGPAAYEQYF. The CDR3 bases are TGTGCCAGCCAAAATGGGCCAGCCGCCTACGAGCAGTACTTC.

The chain has TRBV11-3 and TRBJ2-7, with D hard to call. Germline V gene sequence: CDR1 SGHNT, CDR2 YENEEA. V was clipped by 1 base and J by 1 base, with 5 bases between them. The CDR3 has 13 amino acids. The CDR3 loop reads CASSLGQSYEQYF. The DNA of the CDR3 is TGTGCCAGCAGCTTAGGTCAGTCCTACGAGCAGTACTTC.

The chain has TRBV23-1 and TRBJ2-1, with D perhaps TRBD2 (7 bases). TRBV23-1 is annotated as an ORF whose role is uncertain. Deletions cut 7 bases from V and 2 bases from J, with 18 bases between. This CDR3 region has 16 residues. The chain's CDR3 is CASTTGGAAPYNEQFF. CDR3 coding DNA: TGCGCCAGCACGACGGGGGGCGCGGCTCCCTACAATGAGCAGTTCTTC.

The rearrangement links TRBV7-6 to TRBJ2-3, with TRBD2 matching 7 bases. CDR1 is SGHVS and CDR2 is FNYEAQ in the germline V gene. The CDR3 sequence is 15 residues long. Trimming cost V 1 base and J 2 bases; bases outside gene matches: 3. The CDR3: CASSLVGGDTDTQYF. As DNA, the CDR3 is TGTGCCAGCAGCTTAGTGGGGGGGGACACAGATACGCAGTATTTT.